This T cell receptor beta chain was captured in a study of blood T cell repertoires in COVID-19. Overall study: Acute-phase and convalescent COVID-19 samples originated in the United States, Italy and Spain. T cells, B-cell-depleted T cells, or PBMCs supplied cDNA or gDNA.

TCRdb's copy holds only in-frame clones and misses some; the assay was immunoSEQ multiplex PCR. The sample shows more than 150,000 clones, around 73% of them seen only once. After removal of 4 bases from V and 3 bases from J, the junction contained 8 bases not matched to a gene. This CDR3 contains 16 residues. Germline V gives CDR1 SGHRS, CDR2 YFSETQ. Enrollees, about 18 to 95 years old, lived in 24 US areas. Participants were placed into cohorts based on the clinical history they reported. The chain has TRBV5-1 and TRBJ2-7; TRBD2 aligns across 12 bases. Sequenced input: PBMCs or T cells enriched from blood (not recorded which). This receptor was identified in a woman aged 45-65 years who had recovered from COVID-19. CDR3 nucleotide sequence: TGCGCCAGCAGCCCGGGCGGACTAGCGGGAATCTACGAGCAGTACTTC. Translating gives CASSPGGLAGIYEQYF.